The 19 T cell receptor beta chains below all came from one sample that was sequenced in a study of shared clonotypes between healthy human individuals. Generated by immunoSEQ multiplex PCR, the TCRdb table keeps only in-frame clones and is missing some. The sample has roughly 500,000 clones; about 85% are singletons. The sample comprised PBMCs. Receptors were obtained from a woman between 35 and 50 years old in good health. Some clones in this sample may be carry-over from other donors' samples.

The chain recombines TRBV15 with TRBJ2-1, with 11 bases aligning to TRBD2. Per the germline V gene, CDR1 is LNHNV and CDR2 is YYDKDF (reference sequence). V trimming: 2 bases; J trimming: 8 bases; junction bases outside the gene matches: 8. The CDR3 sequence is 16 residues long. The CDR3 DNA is TGTGCCACCAGCAGACTCCCCGGGACTAGCGGATATGAGCAGTTCTTC. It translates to CATSRLPGTSGYEQFF.

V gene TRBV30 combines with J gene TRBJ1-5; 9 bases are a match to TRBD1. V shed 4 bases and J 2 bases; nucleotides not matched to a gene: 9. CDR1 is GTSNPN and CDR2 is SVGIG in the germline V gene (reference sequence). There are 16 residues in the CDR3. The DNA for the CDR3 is TGTGCCTGGACCCGCTCAGGGACAGGGCGCAATCAGCCCCAGCATTTT. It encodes CAWTRSGTGRNQPQHF. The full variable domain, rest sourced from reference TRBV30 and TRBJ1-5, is SQTIHQWPATLVQPVGSPLSLECTVEGTSNPNLYWYRQAAGRGLQLLFYSVGIGQISSEVPQNLSASRPQDRQFILSSKKLLLSDSGFYLCAWTRSGTGRNQPQHFGDGTRLSIL.

CDR3 in amino acids: CASRPVGDGAYEQYF. In DNA form, the CDR3 reads TGTGCCAGCAGACCGGTGGGGGACGGAGCCTACGAGCAGTACTTC. V gene TRBV28 combines with J gene TRBJ2-5; the D call may be TRBD1 or TRBD2 (5 bases each). The J call may not be correct, given that the DNA end is closer to TRBJ2-7. CDR1 is MDHEN and CDR2 is SYDVKM in the germline V gene. CDR3 length equals 15 residues.

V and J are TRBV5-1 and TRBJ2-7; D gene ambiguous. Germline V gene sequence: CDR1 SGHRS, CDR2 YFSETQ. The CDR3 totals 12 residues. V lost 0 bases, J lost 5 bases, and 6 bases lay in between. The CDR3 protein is CASSLGVDEQYF. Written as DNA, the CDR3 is TGCGCCAGCAGCTTGGGGGTCGACGAGCAGTACTTC. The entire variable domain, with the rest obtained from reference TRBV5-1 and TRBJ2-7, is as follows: KAGVTQTPRYLIKTRGQQVTLSCSPISGHRSVSWYQQTPGQGLQFLFEYFSETQRNKGNFPGRFSGRQFSNSRSEMNVSTLELGDSALYLCASSLGVDEQYFGPGTRLTVT.

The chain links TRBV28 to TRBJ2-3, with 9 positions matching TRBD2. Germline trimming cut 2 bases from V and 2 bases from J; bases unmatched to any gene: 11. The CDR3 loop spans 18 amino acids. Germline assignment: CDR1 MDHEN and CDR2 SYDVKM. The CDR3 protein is CASSLDTGLAGITDTQYF. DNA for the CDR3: TGTGCCAGCAGTTTAGACACCGGCCTAGCGGGGATCACAGATACGCAGTATTTT.

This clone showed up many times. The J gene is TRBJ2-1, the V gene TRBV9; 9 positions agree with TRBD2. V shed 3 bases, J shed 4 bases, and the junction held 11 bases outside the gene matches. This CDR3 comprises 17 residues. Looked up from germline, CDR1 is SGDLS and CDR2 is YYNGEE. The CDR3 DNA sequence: TGTGCCAGCAGCGGCCCACGGGGCGGGAGGGCGTACAATGAGCAGTTCTTC. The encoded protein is CASSGPRGGRAYNEQFF.

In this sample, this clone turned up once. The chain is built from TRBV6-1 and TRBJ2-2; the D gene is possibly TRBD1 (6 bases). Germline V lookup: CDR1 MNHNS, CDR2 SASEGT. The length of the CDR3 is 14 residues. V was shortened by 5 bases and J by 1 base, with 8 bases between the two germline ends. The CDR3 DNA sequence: TGTGCCAGCAGTCCGGGACAGAACACCGGGGAGCTGTTTTTT. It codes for CASSPGQNTGELFF.

The CDR3 region is CASSGGQSVREKLFF. The CDR3 DNA reads as TGCGCCAGCAGCGGGGGACAGTCGGTTCGTGAAAAACTGTTTTTT. The chain has TRBV5-1 and TRBJ1-4, with 7 nucleotides matching TRBD1. Germline CDR1 and CDR2: SGHRS and YFSETQ. The junction had 10 bases not matched to a gene; V was cut back by 4 bases and J by 7 bases. CDR3 length: 15 amino acids. Filled out from reference TRBV5-1 and TRBJ1-4, the complete variable domain reads KAGVTQTPRYLIKTRGQQVTLSCSPISGHRSVSWYQQTPGQGLQFLFEYFSETQRNKGNFPGRFSGRQFSNSRSEMNVSTLELGDSALYLCASSGGQSVREKLFFGSGTQLSVL.

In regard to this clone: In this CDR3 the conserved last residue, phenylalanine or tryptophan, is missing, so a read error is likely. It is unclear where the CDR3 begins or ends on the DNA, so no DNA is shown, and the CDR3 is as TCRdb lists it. This chain's CDR3 is CASSPDGVLGAI. V usage is TRBV5-1 and J usage is TRBJ1-1. From its first to its last residue, the CDR3 has 12 amino acids. Germline V gene data show CDR1 as SGHRS and CDR2 as YFSETQ.

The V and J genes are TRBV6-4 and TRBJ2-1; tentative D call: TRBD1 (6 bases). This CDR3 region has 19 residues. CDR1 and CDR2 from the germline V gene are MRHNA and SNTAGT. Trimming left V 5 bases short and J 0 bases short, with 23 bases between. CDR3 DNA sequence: TGTGCCAGCAGTCCTGACCGTTGGGGGCCCGAAAGCTCCTACAATGAGCAGTTCTTC. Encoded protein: CASSPDRWGPESSYNEQFF.

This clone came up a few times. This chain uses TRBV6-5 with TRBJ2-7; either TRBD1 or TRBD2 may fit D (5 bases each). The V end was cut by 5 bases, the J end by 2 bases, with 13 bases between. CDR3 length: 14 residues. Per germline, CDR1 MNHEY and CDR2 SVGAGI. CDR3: CASSRSGAPYEQYF. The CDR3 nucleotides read TGTGCCAGCAGTCGCTCCGGGGCCCCCTACGAGCAGTACTTC.

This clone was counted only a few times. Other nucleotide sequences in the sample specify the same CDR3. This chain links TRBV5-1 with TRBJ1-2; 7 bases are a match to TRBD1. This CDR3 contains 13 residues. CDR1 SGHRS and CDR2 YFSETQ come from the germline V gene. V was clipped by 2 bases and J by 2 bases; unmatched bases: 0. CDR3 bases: TGCGCCAGCAGCTTACAGGGGAACTATGGCTACACCTTC. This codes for CASSLQGNYGYTF. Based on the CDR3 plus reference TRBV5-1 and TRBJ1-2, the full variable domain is KAGVTQTPRYLIKTRGQQVTLSCSPISGHRSVSWYQQTPGQGLQFLFEYFSETQRNKGNFPGRFSGRQFSNSRSEMNVSTLELGDSALYLCASSLQGNYGYTFGSGTRLTVV.

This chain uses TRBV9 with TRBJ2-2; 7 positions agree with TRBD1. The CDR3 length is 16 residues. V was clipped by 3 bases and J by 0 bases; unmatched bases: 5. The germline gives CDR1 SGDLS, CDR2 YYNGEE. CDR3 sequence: CASSEGTEPNTGELFF. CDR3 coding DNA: TGTGCCAGCAGCGAGGGGACAGAGCCGAACACCGGGGAGCTGTTTTTT.

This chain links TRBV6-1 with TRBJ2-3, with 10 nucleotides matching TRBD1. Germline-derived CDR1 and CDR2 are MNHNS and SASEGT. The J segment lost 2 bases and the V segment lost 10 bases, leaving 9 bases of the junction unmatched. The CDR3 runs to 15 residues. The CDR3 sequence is CATRPGTGATDTQYF. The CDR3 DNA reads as TGTGCCACGCGTCCCGGGACAGGGGCCACAGATACGCAGTATTTT.

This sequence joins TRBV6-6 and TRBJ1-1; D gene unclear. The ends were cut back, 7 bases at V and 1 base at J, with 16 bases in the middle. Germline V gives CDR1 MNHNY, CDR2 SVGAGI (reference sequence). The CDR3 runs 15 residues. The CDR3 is CASTLEGYRNTEAFF. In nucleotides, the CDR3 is TGTGCCAGCACCCTAGAGGGATATCGGAACACTGAAGCTTTCTTT.

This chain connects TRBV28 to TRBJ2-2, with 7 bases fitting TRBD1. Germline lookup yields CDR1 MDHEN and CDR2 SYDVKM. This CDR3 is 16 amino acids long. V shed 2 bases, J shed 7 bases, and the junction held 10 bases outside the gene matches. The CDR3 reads CASSLTMTGSVGELFF. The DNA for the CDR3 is TGTGCCAGCAGTTTAACCATGACAGGGTCGGTCGGGGAGCTGTTTTTT.

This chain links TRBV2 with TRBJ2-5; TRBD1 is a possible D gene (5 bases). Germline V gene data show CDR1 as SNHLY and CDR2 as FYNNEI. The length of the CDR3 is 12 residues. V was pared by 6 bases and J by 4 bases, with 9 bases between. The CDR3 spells CASRGESETQYF. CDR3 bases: TGTGCCAGCAGAGGGGAATCAGAGACCCAGTACTTC. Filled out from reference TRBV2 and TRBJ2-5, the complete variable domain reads EPEVTQTPSHQVTQMGQEVILRCVPISNHLYFYWYRQILGQKVEFLVSFYNNEISEKSEIFDDQFSVERPDGSNFTLKIRSTKLEDSAMYFCASRGESETQYFGPGTRLLVL.

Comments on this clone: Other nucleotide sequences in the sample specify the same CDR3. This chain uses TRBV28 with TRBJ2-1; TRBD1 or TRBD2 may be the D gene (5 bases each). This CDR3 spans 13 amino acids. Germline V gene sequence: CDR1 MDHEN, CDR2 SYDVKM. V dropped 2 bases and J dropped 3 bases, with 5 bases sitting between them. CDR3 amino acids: CASSLGGYNEQFF. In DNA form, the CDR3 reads TGTGCCAGCAGTTTAGGGGGCTACAATGAGCAGTTCTTC.

CDR3 loop: CASRDFLFSDTQYF. DNA of the CDR3: TGTGCCAGCCGGGACTTTCTATTTTCAGATACGCAGTATTTT. The chain links TRBV7-3 to TRBJ2-3, with a weak D call TRBD2 (6 bases). The CDR3 spans 14 residues. CDR1 and CDR2 from the germline V gene are SGHTA and FQGTGA. Between the trimmed V and J ends, which lost 8 bases and 4 bases, there was a span of 16 bases.